The 15 T cell receptor beta chains below come from one sample, sequenced in a study of Tregs in tolerant kidney transplant recipients. Measured with immunoSEQ multiplex PCR; TCRdb has only the in-frame clones, and not every one. The repertoire holds tens of thousands of clones, with roughly 93% as singletons. Related graft donors supplied nonmyeloablative bone marrow transplants, and mixed chimerism was transient. Here the sequenced sample was CD4+ T cells from blood (PBMCs), taken 12 months after the transplant. These receptors all come from a human patient who received a combined kidney and bone marrow transplant. The T cells may partly be graft donor cells.

This chain connects TRBV19 to TRBJ2-1; 8 bases fit TRBD2. The CDR3 covers 15 residues. CDR1 and CDR2 from the germline V gene are LNHDA and SQIVND (reference sequence). The trim removed 6 bases at V and 0 bases at J, leaving 4 bases unmatched. CDR3 coding DNA: TGTGCCAGTAGCTTTAGCGGGAACTCCTACAATGAGCAGTTCTTC. Protein sequence: CASSFSGNSYNEQFF.

Regarding this clone: Within the sample, other DNA sequences also encode this same CDR3. The chain is built from TRBV10-3 and TRBJ1-4; D not certain. CDR1 ENHRY and CDR2 SYGVKD come from the germline V gene. Trimming left V 3 bases short and J 11 bases short, with 16 bases between. The CDR3 is 14 amino acids. CDR3 protein: CAISDERRSEKLFF. The CDR3, as DNA: TGTGCCATCAGTGATGAACGGAGGAGTGAGAAACTGTTTTTT.

The J gene is TRBJ2-3, the V gene TRBV14; 12 bases fit TRBD1. CDR1 and CDR2 (germline): SGHDN, FVKESK. The ends lost 0 bases at V and 4 bases at J; junction bases unmatched: 2. This CDR3 has 16 residues. The CDR3: CASSQDWDRGPDTQYF. In DNA form, the CDR3 reads TGTGCCAGCAGCCAAGATTGGGACAGGGGGCCAGATACGCAGTATTTT.

CDR3 bases: TGTGCCAGTAGAGGGGCAGCCACGAACACCGGGGAGCTGTTTTTT. Protein product: CASRGAATNTGELFF. The V call is TRBV19, the J call TRBJ2-2, with D possibly TRBD1 on 5 matching bases. The CDR3 is 15 amino acids. The germline CDR1 and CDR2 sequences are LNHDA and SQIVND (reference sequence). V was pared by 6 bases and J by 0 bases, with 11 bases between.

This chain links TRBV18 with TRBJ1-4; D remains unclear. V lost 2 bases and J 8 bases, leaving 12 bases between the germline ends. Germline V gene sequence: CDR1 KGHSH, CDR2 LQKENI. The length of the CDR3 is 14 residues. The CDR3: CASSPTVGGEKLFF. CDR3 nucleotide sequence: TGTGCCAGCTCACCAACCGTCGGCGGCGAAAAACTGTTTTTT.

This clone has only one observation. CDR3 DNA sequence: TGTGCCAGCAGTTTACTGAACGGGGAGCAGTTCTTC. It encodes CASSLLNGEQFF. V gene TRBV7-3 combines with J gene TRBJ2-1, with no clear D. Trimming cost V 6 bases and J 10 bases, with 13 bases left between them. This CDR3 is built from 12 residues. The germline V gene has CDR1 SGHTA and CDR2 FQGTGA. The full variable domain, with the rest looked up from reference TRBV7-3 and TRBJ2-1, is GAGVSQTPSNKVTEKGKYVELRCDPISGHTALYWYRQSLGQGPEFLIYFQGTGAADDSGLPNDRFFAVRPEGSVSTLKIQRTERGDSAVYLCASSLLNGEQFFGPGTRLTVL.

The chain joins TRBV5-1 to TRBJ2-1; 11 bases map to TRBD2. V trimming: 4 bases; J trimming: 4 bases; junction bases outside the gene matches: 7. Looked up from germline, CDR1 is SGHRS and CDR2 is YFSETQ. The CDR3 runs to 16 residues. In nucleotides, the CDR3 is TGCGCCAGCAGCGTTGGGCCTAGCGGGAGGTACAATGAGCAGTTCTTC. It encodes CASSVGPSGRYNEQFF.

This clone was detected once. A read error may produce the germline difference seen at one junction end. In the same sample, other DNA sequences code for this CDR3. The chain joins TRBV6-6 to TRBJ1-6; D uncertain. The CDR3 totals 16 residues. From germline, CDR1 is MNHNY and CDR2 SVGAGI (reference sequence). The CDR3 DNA follows: TGTGCCAGCAGCCCGGGGTTCAGCTCCTATAATTCCCCCCTCCACTTT. It codes for CASSPGFSSYNSPLHF.

This chain joins TRBV2 and TRBJ1-2, with D maybe TRBD1 (6 bases). Deletions cut 7 bases from V and 3 bases from J, with 15 bases between. Germline V gene sequence: CDR1 SNHLY, CDR2 FYNNEI. There are 14 residues in the CDR3. CDR3 nucleotides: TGTGCCAGCATTAATGACAGGTCCCACTATGGCTACACCTTC. This codes for CASINDRSHYGYTF. The full variable domain, its missing parts supplied by reference TRBV2 and TRBJ1-2, is EPEVTQTPSHQVTQMGQEVILRCVPISNHLYFYWYRQILGQKVEFLVSFYNNEISEKSEIFDDQFSVERPDGSNFTLKIRSTKLEDSAMYFCASINDRSHYGYTFGSGTRLTVV.

This clone showed up just once. V usage is TRBV28 and J usage is TRBJ2-7, with 10 bases fitting TRBD2. The germline CDR1 and CDR2 sequences are MDHEN and SYDVKM. The ends lost 6 bases at V and 2 bases at J; junction bases unmatched: 7. There are 15 residues in the CDR3. The CDR3 sequence: CASSPGLAKTYEQYF. Written as DNA, the CDR3 is TGTGCCAGCAGCCCGGGACTAGCGAAAACCTACGAGCAGTACTTC.

The chain joins TRBV5-1 to TRBJ2-3; TRBD2 agrees at 9 bases. Trimming took 7 bases from V and 6 from J; bases not matched to a gene: 12. This CDR3 contains 15 residues. Looked up from germline, CDR1 is SGHRS and CDR2 is YFSETQ. The CDR3 bases are TGCGCCAGCGACGGGCGGGAGGGCCCTCGGGATACGCAGTATTTT. Its translation is CASDGREGPRDTQYF.

V gene TRBV7-2 combines with J gene TRBJ2-1; D might be TRBD2 (6 bases). The length of the CDR3 is 15 residues. Germline CDR1 reads SGHTA; CDR2 reads FQGNSA. Deletions cut 2 bases from V and 1 base from J, with 9 bases between. The CDR3 sequence is CASSLPGRSYNEQFF. The DNA of the CDR3 is TGTGCCAGCAGCTTACCGGGGAGGTCCTACAATGAGCAGTTCTTC.

This rearrangement joins TRBV7-8 to TRBJ1-1; D not certain. Germline V lookup: CDR1 SGHVS, CDR2 FQNEAQ. The CDR3 consists of 14 residues. The V and J ends lost 5 bases and 1 base respectively, with 11 bases between them. In DNA form, the CDR3 reads TGTGCCAGCAGCAATTCGCCGCGGAACACTGAAGCTTTCTTT. It encodes CASSNSPRNTEAFF.

J is TRBJ2-3 and V is TRBV5-6, with 14 positions matching TRBD2. Germline V gene lookup returns CDR1 SGHDT and CDR2 YYEEEE. The CDR3 runs to 16 residues. Unmatched junction bases numbered 12, after V lost 7 bases and J lost 8 bases. The CDR3 nucleotides read TGTGCCAGCGTTCCTGGACTAGCGGGGGGAATACCTACGCAGTATTTT. Translating gives CASVPGLAGGIPTQYF. The variable domain in full, completed from reference TRBV5-6 and TRBJ2-3, reads DAGVTQSPTHLIKTRGQQVTLRCSPKSGHDTVSWYQQALGQGPQFIFQYYEEEERQRGNFPDRFSGHQFPNYSSELNVNALLLGDSALYLCASVPGLAGGIPTQYFGPGTRLTVL.

The chain is built from TRBV5-1 and TRBJ2-7; possible D gene TRBD1, 5 bases. V lost 4 bases, J lost 1 base, and 9 bases lay in between. From germline, CDR1 is SGHRS and CDR2 YFSETQ. The CDR3 is 13 residues long. In nucleotides, the CDR3 is TGCGCCAGCAGCCCGGACAATTCCTACGAGCAGTACTTC. Translation gives CASSPDNSYEQYF.